The rows below give T cell receptor beta chains drawn from one sample of a study of blood T cell repertoires in COVID-19. Produced via immunoSEQ multiplex PCR; TCRdb's table is partial and in-frame only. The repertoire has about 160,000 clones, roughly 86% of them found once; the top ten carry around 0.5%. Sample: peripheral blood. The receptors come from a man between 60 and 75 years old with COVID-19, enrolled during active disease. Each CDR3 is given with its conserved first and last residue. Fields, in order: D gene, V gene, J gene, clone size, CDR3 DNA, CDR3 protein. A D gene is named only where the DNA matches it firmly. Expanded clones get a size class; other rows say once, few or many, or leave the size out.

d_call: TRBD1; v_call: TRBV28; j_call: TRBJ2-4; clone_size: NA; cdr3_nt: TGTGCCAGCAGTTTGCCACTCCCGGGACAGGGGGGTAAAAACATTCAGTACTTC; cdr3_aa: CASSLPLPGQGGKNIQYF
d_call: TRBD1; v_call: TRBV7-9; j_call: TRBJ2-7; clone_size: NA; cdr3_nt: TGTGCCAGCAGCCGATGGGACAGGGGCTACGAGCAGTACTTC; cdr3_aa: CASSRWDRGYEQYF
d_call: NA; v_call: TRBV11-2; j_call: TRBJ1-5; clone_size: once; cdr3_nt: TGTGCCAGCAGCTTAGGGGGCGCCGGCAATCAGCCCCAGCATTTT; cdr3_aa: CASSLGGAGNQPQHF
d_call: NA; v_call: TRBV1; j_call: TRBJ2-2; clone_size: NA; cdr3_nt: TGCACCAGCAGCCAGGCATCCGGGACTATCGTAACCGGGGAGCTGTTTTTT; cdr3_aa: CTSSQASGTIVTGELFF
d_call: NA; v_call: TRBV11-1; j_call: TRBJ1-1; clone_size: NA; cdr3_nt: TGTGCCAGCAGCTTACCCAGGGATTCTGAAGCTTTCTTT; cdr3_aa: CASSLPRDSEAFF
d_call: NA; v_call: TRBV14; j_call: TRBJ2-5; clone_size: NA; cdr3_nt: TGTGCCAGCAGCCAATGGGTCGGGGGAGAGACCCAGTACTTC; cdr3_aa: CASSQWVGGETQYF
d_call: NA; v_call: TRBV6-1; j_call: TRBJ2-7; clone_size: NA; cdr3_nt: TGTGCCAGCAGTGAAGCGGTAGGGACTGCCCTAGGGCAGTACTTC; cdr3_aa: CASSEAVGTALGQYF
d_call: NA; v_call: TRBV18; j_call: TRBJ1-2; clone_size: NA; cdr3_nt: TGTGCCAGCTCGCCTTCCCAGGGAATTTATGGCTACACCTTC; cdr3_aa: CASSPSQGIYGYTF
d_call: NA; v_call: TRBV2; j_call: TRBJ1-1; clone_size: once; cdr3_nt: TGTGCCAGCAGTGAAAGAGGCCAGAACACTGAAGCTTTCTTT; cdr3_aa: CASSERGQNTEAFF
d_call: TRBD1; v_call: TRBV6-1; j_call: TRBJ2-7; clone_size: NA; cdr3_nt: TGTGCCAGCAGTGAACACAGGGGGCGCCTCTACGAGCAGTACTTC; cdr3_aa: CASSEHRGRLYEQYF
d_call: TRBD1; v_call: TRBV6-1; j_call: TRBJ1-2; clone_size: NA; cdr3_nt: TGTGCCAGCAGTGTCTTCAATCCGGGACAGGGGGCTGGCTACACCTTC; cdr3_aa: CASSVFNPGQGAGYTF
d_call: NA; v_call: TRBV29-1; j_call: TRBJ2-7; clone_size: NA; cdr3_nt: TGCAGCGTTTCCGGGACCTACGAGCAGTACTTC; cdr3_aa: CSVSGTYEQYF
d_call: TRBD1; v_call: TRBV4-2; j_call: TRBJ1-1; clone_size: NA; cdr3_nt: TGTGCCAGCAGCCTGGGACAGAAGAACACTGAAGCTTTCTTT; cdr3_aa: CASSLGQKNTEAFF
d_call: TRBD1; v_call: TRBV4-2; j_call: TRBJ2-6; clone_size: NA; cdr3_nt: TGTGCCAGCAGCCTAGCTTGGACAGGGATCTCATCCGGGGCCAACGTCCTGACTTTC; cdr3_aa: CASSLAWTGISSGANVLTF
d_call: NA; v_call: TRBV18; j_call: TRBJ1-1; clone_size: NA; cdr3_nt: TGTGCCAGCTCAAGGATCGGAGTTGAAGCTTTCTTT; cdr3_aa: CASSRIGVEAFF
d_call: NA; v_call: TRBV5-1; j_call: TRBJ1-3; clone_size: NA; cdr3_nt: TGCGCCAGCAGCTTGGTCGCCAGGGACACTGGAAACACCATATATTTT; cdr3_aa: CASSLVARDTGNTIYF
d_call: NA; v_call: TRBV7-3; j_call: TRBJ1-1; clone_size: NA; cdr3_nt: TGTGCCAGCAGCTCCATGGGGGGACTGAACACTGAAGCTTTCTTT; cdr3_aa: CASSSMGGLNTEAFF
d_call: NA; v_call: TRBV6-2/TRBV6-3; j_call: TRBJ2-3; clone_size: NA; cdr3_nt: TGTGCCAGCAGTTACTCGCAGGGGAGAGCGCAGTATTTT; cdr3_aa: CASSYSQGRAQYF
d_call: TRBD2; v_call: TRBV5-8; j_call: TRBJ2-1; clone_size: NA; cdr3_nt: TGTGCCAGCAGCTCCCGCGGGGGAAGCTCCTACAATGAGCAGTTCTTC; cdr3_aa: CASSSRGGSSYNEQFF
d_call: TRBD1; v_call: TRBV30; j_call: TRBJ1-2; clone_size: NA; cdr3_nt: TGTGCCTGGAGACCGGGACAGGGATTGGGTGGCTACACCTTC; cdr3_aa: CAWRPGQGLGGYTF
d_call: NA; v_call: TRBV28; j_call: TRBJ1-3; clone_size: few; cdr3_nt: TGTGCCACTCGGCCGGACAATGGCAACACCATATATTTT; cdr3_aa: CATRPDNGNTIYF
d_call: TRBD1; v_call: TRBV6-5; j_call: TRBJ1-2; clone_size: NA; cdr3_nt: TGTGCCAGCAGTACTAGGGGGCAGGGCTACACCTTC; cdr3_aa: CASSTRGQGYTF
d_call: NA; v_call: TRBV7-9; j_call: TRBJ2-5; clone_size: once; cdr3_nt: TGTGCCAGCAGCTTAGGAGGGGGACGGACAGAGACCCAGTACTTC; cdr3_aa: CASSLGGGRTETQYF
d_call: NA; v_call: TRBV19; j_call: TRBJ1-2; clone_size: NA; cdr3_nt: TGTGCCAGTAGGGTACCGGGACTCTCTAAGATCGGCTACACCTTC; cdr3_aa: CASRVPGLSKIGYTF
d_call: NA; v_call: TRBV27; j_call: TRBJ2-1; clone_size: NA; cdr3_nt: TGTGCCAGCAGTTACATCCAGGGATACAATGAGCAGTTCTTC; cdr3_aa: CASSYIQGYNEQFF
d_call: TRBD1; v_call: TRBV6-1; j_call: TRBJ1-1; clone_size: NA; cdr3_nt: TGTGCCAGCAGTGAAAGACAGGGCACTGAAGCTTTCTTT; cdr3_aa: CASSERQGTEAFF
d_call: TRBD1; v_call: TRBV19; j_call: TRBJ2-2; clone_size: NA; cdr3_nt: TGTGCCAGTAGCGGGACAGGGGGCGGGAAGCTGTTTTTT; cdr3_aa: CASSGTGGGKLFF
d_call: NA; v_call: TRBV7-9; j_call: TRBJ1-1; clone_size: NA; cdr3_nt: TGTGCCAGCAGCGAGGGGGTTGAAGCTTTCTTT; cdr3_aa: CASSEGVEAFF
d_call: TRBD2; v_call: TRBV11-3; j_call: TRBJ2-1; clone_size: NA; cdr3_nt: TGTGCCAGCGAAAGGCTAGCGGGAAGCGGGACTGAGCAGTTCTTC; cdr3_aa: CASERLAGSGTEQFF
d_call: TRBD2; v_call: TRBV7-3; j_call: TRBJ2-2; clone_size: NA; cdr3_nt: TGTGCCAGCAGCTTAACATCCGGGGTCCTAGCGGGAGGGCCGAACACCGGGGAGCTGTTTTTT; cdr3_aa: CASSLTSGVLAGGPNTGELFF
d_call: TRBD1; v_call: TRBV6-6; j_call: TRBJ1-5; clone_size: NA; cdr3_nt: TGTGCCAGCAGTTACCAGGGACAGAACAATCAGCCCCAGCATTTT; cdr3_aa: CASSYQGQNNQPQHF
d_call: TRBD2; v_call: TRBV19; j_call: TRBJ2-6; clone_size: NA; cdr3_nt: TGTGCCAGTAGTGCCCCGGGACTAGCGGTAAGCTCTGGGGCCAACGTCCTGACTTTC; cdr3_aa: CASSAPGLAVSSGANVLTF
d_call: NA; v_call: TRBV6-5; j_call: TRBJ1-3; clone_size: NA; cdr3_nt: TGTGCCAGCACCCTAGGACAAGGGGGAAACACCATATATTTT; cdr3_aa: CASTLGQGGNTIYF
d_call: NA; v_call: TRBV7-2; j_call: TRBJ2-7; clone_size: once; cdr3_nt: TGTGCCAGCTCACTCCAGGATCCCTACGAGCAGTACTTC; cdr3_aa: CASSLQDPYEQYF
d_call: NA; v_call: TRBV19; j_call: TRBJ1-1; clone_size: NA; cdr3_nt: TGTGCCAGTAGTATAGCCCGCCCGGGGGGCTATGAAGCTTTCTTT; cdr3_aa: CASSIARPGGYEAFF
d_call: TRBD1; v_call: TRBV19; j_call: TRBJ2-2; clone_size: NA; cdr3_nt: TGTGCCAGCCGCTTTACAGGGGGCGGCGGGGAGCTGTTTTTT; cdr3_aa: CASRFTGGGGELFF
d_call: NA; v_call: TRBV27; j_call: TRBJ1-5; clone_size: NA; cdr3_nt: TGTGCCAGCACCCCCCGCGGTATGCCCCAGCATTTT; cdr3_aa: CASTPRGMPQHF
d_call: NA; v_call: TRBV2; j_call: TRBJ1-2; clone_size: NA; cdr3_nt: TGTGCCAGCAGTGAAATGGGAGATCGCGGCTACACCTTC; cdr3_aa: CASSEMGDRGYTF
d_call: NA; v_call: TRBV7-8; j_call: TRBJ2-4; clone_size: NA; cdr3_nt: TGTGCCAGCAGCTTATCGGTTCGGGACATTCAGTACTTC; cdr3_aa: CASSLSVRDIQYF
d_call: TRBD2; v_call: TRBV5-8; j_call: TRBJ2-7; clone_size: NA; cdr3_nt: TGTGCCAGCAGCCCGGGGACTAGCGGGAGGTCCGAGCAGTACTTC; cdr3_aa: CASSPGTSGRSEQYF
d_call: TRBD2; v_call: TRBV29-1; j_call: TRBJ2-1; clone_size: NA; cdr3_nt: TGCAGCGGTAGGACTAGCGGGAGGGATGAGGGCAATGAGCAGTTCTTC; cdr3_aa: CSGRTSGRDEGNEQFF
d_call: TRBD2; v_call: TRBV19; j_call: TRBJ2-1; clone_size: once; cdr3_nt: TGTGCCAGTACAGCGGAAGGACTAGCGGGCTACAATGAGCAGTTCTTC; cdr3_aa: CASTAEGLAGYNEQFF
d_call: TRBD1; v_call: TRBV5-8; j_call: TRBJ1-2; clone_size: NA; cdr3_nt: TGTGCCAGCAGCCCGGGACAGGGGTTCGATGGCTACACCTTC; cdr3_aa: CASSPGQGFDGYTF
d_call: TRBD1; v_call: TRBV4-1; j_call: TRBJ1-5; clone_size: few; cdr3_nt: TGCGCCAGCAGACTCGGACAGGCGGATAGCAATCAGCCCCAGCATTTT; cdr3_aa: CASRLGQADSNQPQHF
d_call: NA; v_call: TRBV5-1; j_call: TRBJ1-2; clone_size: few; cdr3_nt: TGCGCCAGCAGCTTAGGCCTCGGAGATAACTATGGCTACACCTTC; cdr3_aa: CASSLGLGDNYGYTF
d_call: NA; v_call: TRBV7-3; j_call: TRBJ2-2; clone_size: NA; cdr3_nt: TGTGCCAGCAGCATCACCGGGGCGGGGGCGGACACCGGGGAGCTGTTTTTT; cdr3_aa: CASSITGAGADTGELFF
d_call: NA; v_call: TRBV18; j_call: TRBJ2-3; clone_size: NA; cdr3_nt: TGTGCCAGCTCCGGGGAGACCGTGAAAAATACGCAGTATTTT; cdr3_aa: CASSGETVKNTQYF
d_call: NA; v_call: TRBV21-1; j_call: TRBJ1-5; clone_size: NA; cdr3_nt: TGTGCCAGCAGCACGACCCGGGACAGGAATAGCAATCAGCCCCAGCATTTT; cdr3_aa: CASSTTRDRNSNQPQHF
d_call: NA; v_call: TRBV6-2/TRBV6-3; j_call: TRBJ2-7; clone_size: NA; cdr3_nt: TGTGCCAGCAGTTGGACCACCCCCGGGACACGCTACGAGCAGTACTTC; cdr3_aa: CASSWTTPGTRYEQYF
d_call: NA; v_call: TRBV6-2/TRBV6-3; j_call: TRBJ1-6; clone_size: NA; cdr3_nt: TGTGCCAGCAGTCCGGCCCTACTAAATTCACCCCTCCACTTT; cdr3_aa: CASSPALLNSPLHF
d_call: NA; v_call: TRBV29-1; j_call: TRBJ2-1; clone_size: NA; cdr3_nt: TGCAGCTCCGCCGGAAGGAGCGTCTTTTCCTCCTACAATGAGCAGTTCTTC; cdr3_aa: CSSAGRSVFSSYNEQFF
d_call: NA; v_call: TRBV19; j_call: TRBJ1-3; clone_size: NA; cdr3_nt: TGTGCCAGTTCCCCGACAGGTTCGTTCTCTGGAAACACCATATATTTT; cdr3_aa: CASSPTGSFSGNTIYF
d_call: TRBD1; v_call: TRBV3-1/TRBV3-2; j_call: TRBJ1-5; clone_size: NA; cdr3_nt: TGTGCCAGCAGCGGTCCGGGACAGGGGAATCAGCCCCAGCATTTT; cdr3_aa: CASSGPGQGNQPQHF
d_call: TRBD1; v_call: TRBV19; j_call: TRBJ2-7; clone_size: NA; cdr3_nt: TGTGCCACCGTAAGAACAGGGGGCTACGAGCAGTACTTC; cdr3_aa: CATVRTGGYEQYF